The clone carrying this T cell receptor beta chain was detected a few times. Antigen specificity is unknown. This specimen comes from a study of response to subunit inactivated influenza vaccine. Trimming took off 6 bases at V and 3 bases at J, with 15 bases between the two ends. The CDR3 covers 15 residues. MiXCR, run by TCRdb on the RT-PCR reads, gives a single entry per CDR3 protein. This sample has about 610,000 distinct CDR3 sequences; approximately 15% occur once, and the top ten carry 11%. Findings and caveats of the study: A suggestion made by the authors is that each seasonal influenza vaccination recruits few new T cells.

The origin of this receptor is a man aged 45-65 years who received an inactivated influenza vaccine. This chain joins TRBV12-3 or TRBV12-4 and TRBJ2-1; D remains ambiguous. Here the sequenced sample was PBMCs from blood, taken 11 to 12 days after vaccination. CDR3 nucleotide sequence: TGTGCCAGCAGCCCCGGGCCTATAGGCTACAATGAGCAGTTCTTC. It translates to CASSPGPIGYNEQFF.